Listed below are T cell receptor beta chains from one sample, sequenced in a study of T cells after posttransplantation cyclophosphamide. The protocol was immunoSEQ multiplex PCR, while the TCRdb copy is restricted to in-frame clones and leaves out a portion. Here the sample spans just over 65,000 clones, around 93% being singletons. Source material: PBMCs. The receptors shown here come from a woman aged 25 to 39 in good health and a related stem cell transplant donor. Each CDR3 is given with its conserved first and last residue. D genes are given only for firm matches. Clone size appears in some rows only: once, few, many, or a class for an expanded clone.

v_gene: TRBV15; abundance: -; d_gene: TRBD1; j_gene: TRBJ2-1; CDR3aa: CATSRDPGQGYDRAYNEQFF; CDR3nt: TGTGCCACCAGCAGAGATCCGGGACAGGGATACGACAGGGCCTACAATGAGCAGTTCTTC
v_gene: TRBV9; abundance: -; d_gene: TRBD2; j_gene: TRBJ2-5; CDR3aa: CASSVVGSGPQETQYF; CDR3nt: TGTGCCAGCAGCGTAGTTGGTAGCGGGCCCCAAGAGACCCAGTACTTC
v_gene: TRBV15; abundance: once; d_gene: TRBD2; j_gene: TRBJ2-3; CDR3aa: CATSREGTGTSGGTDTQYF; CDR3nt: TGTGCCACCAGCAGAGAAGGAACCGGGACTAGCGGGGGCACAGATACGCAGTATTTT
v_gene: TRBV7-9; abundance: -; d_gene: -; j_gene: TRBJ1-4; CDR3aa: CASSLGRGFEKLFF; CDR3nt: TGTGCCAGCAGCTTAGGCAGGGGCTTTGAAAAACTGTTTTTT
v_gene: TRBV6-1; abundance: -; d_gene: -; j_gene: TRBJ1-4; CDR3aa: CASSEVRDEKLFF; CDR3nt: TGTGCCAGCAGTGAAGTTCGGGACGAAAAACTGTTTTTT
v_gene: TRBV7-2; abundance: -; d_gene: -; j_gene: TRBJ1-3; CDR3aa: CASSLGGITGNTIYF; CDR3nt: TGTGCCAGCAGCTTAGGAGGGATAACTGGAAACACCATATATTTT
v_gene: TRBV27; abundance: -; d_gene: -; j_gene: TRBJ2-7; CDR3aa: CASSFQGSYEQYF; CDR3nt: TGTGCCAGCAGTTTTCAAGGGTCCTACGAGCAGTACTTC
v_gene: TRBV30; abundance: -; d_gene: TRBD1; j_gene: TRBJ1-4; CDR3aa: CAWGLGQGWPKLFF; CDR3nt: TGTGCCTGGGGATTAGGACAGGGGTGGCCAAAACTGTTTTTT
v_gene: TRBV19; abundance: once; d_gene: -; j_gene: TRBJ1-3; CDR3aa: CASSIVGESSGNTIYF; CDR3nt: TGTGCCAGTAGTATAGTAGGGGAGAGCTCTGGAAACACCATATATTTT
v_gene: TRBV6-1; abundance: -; d_gene: -; j_gene: TRBJ2-4; CDR3aa: CASSVPAIAKNIQYF; CDR3nt: TGTGCCAGCAGTGTACCGGCAATAGCCAAAAACATTCAGTACTTC
v_gene: TRBV5-1; abundance: few; d_gene: -; j_gene: TRBJ1-4; CDR3aa: CASSLGVVQGDEKLFF; CDR3nt: TGCGCCAGCAGCTTGGGAGTCGTCCAAGGAGATGAAAAACTGTTTTTT
v_gene: TRBV5-1; abundance: once; d_gene: -; j_gene: TRBJ2-7; CDR3aa: CASSLDSRYEQYF; CDR3nt: TGCGCCAGCAGCCTTGACTCGAGGTACGAGCAGTACTTC
v_gene: TRBV6-5; abundance: -; d_gene: -; j_gene: TRBJ1-1; CDR3aa: CASSYGNKGVDEAFF; CDR3nt: TGTGCCAGCAGTTACGGAAACAAGGGCGTAGATGAGGCTTTCTTT
v_gene: TRBV4-1; abundance: -; d_gene: -; j_gene: TRBJ2-3; CDR3aa: CASSQDAKDTDTQYF; CDR3nt: TGCGCCAGCAGCCAAGATGCAAAAGACACAGATACGCAGTATTTT
v_gene: TRBV6-5; abundance: once; d_gene: -; j_gene: TRBJ2-5; CDR3aa: CASSRVGETQYF; CDR3nt: TGTGCCAGCAGTCGGGTTGGAGAGACCCAGTACTTC
v_gene: TRBV4-1; abundance: -; d_gene: -; j_gene: TRBJ2-3; CDR3aa: CASSQGAGTDTQYF; CDR3nt: TGCGCCAGCAGCCAGGGGGCCGGCACAGATACGCAGTATTTT
v_gene: TRBV6-1; abundance: -; d_gene: -; j_gene: TRBJ2-7; CDR3aa: CASSEAQSATYEQYF; CDR3nt: TGTGCCAGCAGTGAAGCGCAGTCGGCAACCTACGAGCAGTACTTC
v_gene: TRBV27; abundance: -; d_gene: -; j_gene: TRBJ1-1; CDR3aa: CASSLQGNTEAFF; CDR3nt: TGTGCCAGCAGTCTACAGGGGAACACTGAAGCTTTCTTT
v_gene: TRBV19; abundance: -; d_gene: TRBD1; j_gene: TRBJ2-2; CDR3aa: CASSPRTGDTGELFF; CDR3nt: TGTGCCAGTAGCCCCAGGACAGGGGACACCGGGGAGCTGTTTTTT
v_gene: TRBV5-4; abundance: -; d_gene: -; j_gene: TRBJ1-2; CDR3aa: CASSGQGLYYGYTF; CDR3nt: TGTGCCAGCAGCGGACAAGGGCTCTACTATGGCTACACCTTC
v_gene: TRBV7-2; abundance: -; d_gene: -; j_gene: TRBJ1-6; CDR3aa: CASSLMGADNSPLHF; CDR3nt: TGTGCCAGCAGCTTAATGGGGGCTGATAATTCACCCCTCCACTTT
v_gene: TRBV18; abundance: -; d_gene: -; j_gene: TRBJ2-1; CDR3aa: CASSPFTNEQFF; CDR3nt: TGTGCCAGCTCACCATTCACGAATGAGCAGTTCTTC
v_gene: TRBV7-3; abundance: -; d_gene: -; j_gene: TRBJ1-1; CDR3aa: CASSLMAAGTNTEAFF; CDR3nt: TGTGCCAGCAGCTTAATGGCGGCAGGGACGAACACTGAAGCTTTCTTT
v_gene: TRBV5-6; abundance: -; d_gene: -; j_gene: TRBJ1-1; CDR3aa: CASSPLGGNTEAFF; CDR3nt: TGTGCCAGCAGCCCCCTCGGGGGGAACACTGAAGCTTTCTTT
v_gene: TRBV7-2; abundance: -; d_gene: -; j_gene: TRBJ2-3; CDR3aa: CASSLVPDTQYF; CDR3nt: TGTGCCAGCAGCTTAGTTCCAGATACGCAGTATTTT
v_gene: TRBV9; abundance: -; d_gene: -; j_gene: TRBJ2-6; CDR3aa: CASSVDSSGANVLTF; CDR3nt: TGTGCCAGCAGCGTCGACAGCTCTGGGGCCAACGTCCTGACTTTC
v_gene: TRBV12-5; abundance: -; d_gene: -; j_gene: TRBJ2-1; CDR3aa: CASGKTGFANEQFF; CDR3nt: TGTGCTAGTGGAAAAACAGGGTTCGCCAATGAGCAGTTCTTC
v_gene: TRBV5-1; abundance: -; d_gene: TRBD1; j_gene: TRBJ1-1; CDR3aa: CASSRQGAAMNTEAFF; CDR3nt: TGCGCCAGCAGCAGACAGGGGGCCGCCATGAACACTGAAGCTTTCTTT
v_gene: TRBV21-1; abundance: -; d_gene: -; j_gene: TRBJ1-2; CDR3aa: CASSKVSCGGPYYGYTF; CDR3nt: TGTGCCAGCAGCAAAGTGAGTTGTGGGGGCCCCTACTATGGCTACACCTTC
v_gene: TRBV4-2; abundance: -; d_gene: TRBD1; j_gene: TRBJ2-1; CDR3aa: CASSQTGTAYNEQFF; CDR3nt: TGTGCCAGCAGCCAAACCGGGACAGCCTACAATGAGCAGTTCTTC
v_gene: TRBV5-1; abundance: -; d_gene: TRBD1; j_gene: TRBJ2-7; CDR3aa: CASSLGQGADEQYF; CDR3nt: TGCGCCAGCAGCTTGGGACAGGGGGCCGACGAGCAGTACTTC
v_gene: TRBV28; abundance: -; d_gene: TRBD1; j_gene: TRBJ2-7; CDR3aa: CATDARDRGSYEQYF; CDR3nt: TGTGCCACCGACGCCAGGGACAGGGGCTCCTACGAGCAGTACTTC
v_gene: TRBV15; abundance: -; d_gene: -; j_gene: TRBJ1-1; CDR3aa: CATSRDRLENTEAFF; CDR3nt: TGTGCCACCAGCAGAGATCGTCTGGAGAACACTGAAGCTTTCTTT
v_gene: TRBV28; abundance: -; d_gene: -; j_gene: TRBJ2-6; CDR3aa: CASSLLQGSGANVLTF; CDR3nt: TGTGCCAGCAGTTTACTTCAGGGGTCTGGGGCCAACGTCCTGACTTTC
v_gene: TRBV18; abundance: -; d_gene: -; j_gene: TRBJ1-5; CDR3aa: CASSAGQVNQPQHF; CDR3nt: TGTGCCAGCTCCGCTGGGCAGGTCAATCAGCCCCAGCATTTT
v_gene: TRBV4-2; abundance: -; d_gene: -; j_gene: TRBJ2-5; CDR3aa: CASSQDLQGQETQYF; CDR3nt: TGTGCCAGCAGCCAAGATCTGCAGGGTCAAGAGACCCAGTACTTC
v_gene: TRBV5-4; abundance: -; d_gene: TRBD1; j_gene: TRBJ2-7; CDR3aa: CASSFATGETQYF; CDR3nt: TGTGCCAGCAGCTTCGCGACAGGGGAGACGCAGTACTTC
v_gene: TRBV11-2; abundance: -; d_gene: TRBD1; j_gene: TRBJ2-7; CDR3aa: CASSLEGQGVYEQYF; CDR3nt: TGTGCCAGCAGCTTAGAGGGACAGGGGGTCTACGAGCAGTACTTC
v_gene: TRBV6-5; abundance: once; d_gene: -; j_gene: TRBJ2-5; CDR3aa: CASTTPGGQETQYF; CDR3nt: TGTGCCAGCACTACCCCTGGGGGCCAAGAGACCCAGTACTTC
v_gene: TRBV19; abundance: -; d_gene: TRBD2; j_gene: TRBJ2-5; CDR3aa: CASSIGTSGGQIQETQYF; CDR3nt: TGTGCCAGTAGTATTGGGACTAGCGGGGGGCAAATTCAAGAGACCCAGTACTTC
v_gene: TRBV5-1; abundance: -; d_gene: -; j_gene: TRBJ1-5; CDR3aa: CASSPRPGSGGDNQPQHF; CDR3nt: TGCGCCAGCAGCCCACGGCCAGGGTCGGGAGGTGACAATCAGCCCCAGCATTTT
v_gene: TRBV9; abundance: once; d_gene: -; j_gene: TRBJ1-1; CDR3aa: CASSVEAGLNTEAFF; CDR3nt: TGTGCCAGCAGCGTAGAGGCAGGGCTTAACACTGAAGCTTTCTTT
v_gene: TRBV7-6; abundance: -; d_gene: -; j_gene: TRBJ2-2; CDR3aa: CASSFYHGEKGTGELFF; CDR3nt: TGTGCCAGCAGCTTTTATCATGGGGAAAAGGGAACCGGGGAGCTGTTTTTT
v_gene: TRBV9; abundance: -; d_gene: TRBD1; j_gene: TRBJ2-7; CDR3aa: CASSAPGQGYEQYF; CDR3nt: TGTGCCAGCAGCGCCCCGGGACAGGGCTACGAGCAGTACTTC
v_gene: TRBV6-5; abundance: few; d_gene: -; j_gene: TRBJ2-7; CDR3aa: CASSYGPDLAYEQYF; CDR3nt: TGTGCCAGCAGTTACGGGCCAGATCTGGCCTACGAGCAGTACTTC
v_gene: TRBV7-2; abundance: few; d_gene: TRBD2; j_gene: TRBJ2-7; CDR3aa: CASSPRGGGTTYEQYF; CDR3nt: TGTGCCAGCAGCCCAAGGGGCGGGGGGACGACCTACGAGCAGTACTTC
v_gene: TRBV10-3; abundance: -; d_gene: -; j_gene: TRBJ2-3; CDR3aa: CAISEGESTDTQYF; CDR3nt: TGTGCCATCAGTGAAGGGGAGAGCACAGATACGCAGTATTTT
v_gene: TRBV19; abundance: -; d_gene: TRBD1; j_gene: TRBJ1-2; CDR3aa: CASSRARRKFGTEVHGYTF; CDR3nt: TGTGCCAGTAGCCGAGCGAGAAGAAAATTCGGGACAGAGGTTCATGGCTACACCTTC
v_gene: TRBV4-3; abundance: -; d_gene: TRBD2; j_gene: TRBJ2-5; CDR3aa: CASSQDLAGGQETQYF; CDR3nt: TGCGCCAGCAGCCAAGACCTAGCGGGGGGCCAAGAGACCCAGTACTTC
v_gene: TRBV7-2; abundance: -; d_gene: TRBD1; j_gene: TRBJ1-3; CDR3aa: CASSFLGTAGNTIYF; CDR3nt: TGTGCCAGCAGCTTTCTCGGGACAGCTGGAAACACCATATATTTT
v_gene: TRBV9; abundance: -; d_gene: -; j_gene: TRBJ2-1; CDR3aa: CASSALQGRGYNEQFF; CDR3nt: TGTGCCAGCAGCGCACTACAGGGGAGGGGGTACAATGAGCAGTTCTTC
v_gene: TRBV28; abundance: -; d_gene: -; j_gene: TRBJ1-6; CDR3aa: CASSFEGSPLHF; CDR3nt: TGTGCCAGCAGTTTTGAGGGGTCACCCCTCCACTTT
v_gene: TRBV10-3; abundance: -; d_gene: TRBD1; j_gene: TRBJ1-2; CDR3aa: CAISEYRGNYGYTF; CDR3nt: TGTGCCATCAGTGAATACAGGGGTAACTATGGCTACACCTTC
v_gene: TRBV18; abundance: -; d_gene: -; j_gene: TRBJ1-1; CDR3aa: CASSLGGGENTEAFF; CDR3nt: TGTGCCAGCTCACTAGGAGGCGGGGAAAACACTGAAGCTTTCTTT
v_gene: TRBV4-3; abundance: -; d_gene: TRBD1; j_gene: TRBJ2-5; CDR3aa: CASSPYWDSQETQYF; CDR3nt: TGCGCCAGCAGCCCCTATTGGGACAGCCAAGAGACCCAGTACTTC
v_gene: TRBV6-5; abundance: -; d_gene: TRBD1; j_gene: TRBJ1-2; CDR3aa: CASRWTGSYGYTF; CDR3nt: TGTGCCAGCAGGTGGACAGGGAGCTATGGCTACACCTTC
v_gene: TRBV19; abundance: once; d_gene: -; j_gene: TRBJ1-3; CDR3aa: CASSISAGATGNTIYF; CDR3nt: TGTGCCAGTAGTATATCCGCGGGGGCGACTGGAAACACCATATATTTT
v_gene: TRBV19; abundance: -; d_gene: -; j_gene: TRBJ1-5; CDR3aa: CASSMGPEGQPQHF; CDR3nt: TGTGCCAGTAGTATGGGGCCCGAGGGTCAGCCCCAGCATTTT
v_gene: TRBV4-2; abundance: -; d_gene: -; j_gene: TRBJ2-2; CDR3aa: CASSQAGELFF; CDR3nt: TGTGCCAGCAGCCAAGCCGGGGAGCTGTTTTTT
v_gene: TRBV4-2; abundance: -; d_gene: -; j_gene: TRBJ1-3; CDR3aa: CASSQDLYPFGPGNTIYF; CDR3nt: TGTGCCAGCAGCCAAGATCTCTACCCTTTCGGGCCCGGAAACACCATATATTTT